This entry features one TCR beta chain sequence. This entry comes from a study of CD8 T cells in Susac syndrome. RNA was extracted with the RNeasy kit, and a quantity of about 0.45 to 1 ug was reverse transcribed using random hexamers. TCR beta CDR3 was amplified by immunoSEQ covering 54 Vbeta and 13 Jbeta. TCRdb used MiXCR to reprocess the immunoSEQ multiplex PCR reads, holding one entry per CDR3 protein. The sample includes some 63,000 distinct CDR3 sequences, around 95% of them seen just once. The authors carried out high-throughput sequencing of TCR beta. They applied it to CD8+ and CD4+ T cells obtained from blood. The clonotype originates from a human donor with multiple sclerosis. Sequenced input: CD8+ T cells from PBMCs.

The CDR3 bases are TGTGCCAGCAGTGAAGCGGGTTTGGATACGCAGTATTTT. Its translation: CASSEAGLDTQYF. The gene calls are TRBV2 and TRBJ2-3, with no clear D. The germline CDR1 and CDR2 sequences are SNHLY and FYNNEI. There are 13 residues in the CDR3. V dropped 0 bases and J dropped 6 bases, with 7 bases sitting between them.